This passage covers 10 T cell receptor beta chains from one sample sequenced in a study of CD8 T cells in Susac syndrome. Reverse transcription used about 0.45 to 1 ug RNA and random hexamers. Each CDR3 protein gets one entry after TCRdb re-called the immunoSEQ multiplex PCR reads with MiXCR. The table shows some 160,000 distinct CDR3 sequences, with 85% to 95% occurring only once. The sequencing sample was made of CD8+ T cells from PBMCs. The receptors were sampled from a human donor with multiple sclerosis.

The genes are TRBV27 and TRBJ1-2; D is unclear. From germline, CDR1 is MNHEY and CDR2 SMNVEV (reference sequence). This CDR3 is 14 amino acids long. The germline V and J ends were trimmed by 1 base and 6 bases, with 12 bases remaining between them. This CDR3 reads CASSLYVRAHGYTF. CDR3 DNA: TGTGCCAGCAGTTTATACGTCCGGGCTCATGGCTACACCTTC.

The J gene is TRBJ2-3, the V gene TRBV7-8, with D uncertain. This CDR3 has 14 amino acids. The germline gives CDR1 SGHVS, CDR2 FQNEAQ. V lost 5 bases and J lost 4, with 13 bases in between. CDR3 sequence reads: CASSLLTGSDTQYF. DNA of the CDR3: TGTGCCAGCAGCCTTCTCACCGGGTCAGATACGCAGTATTTT.

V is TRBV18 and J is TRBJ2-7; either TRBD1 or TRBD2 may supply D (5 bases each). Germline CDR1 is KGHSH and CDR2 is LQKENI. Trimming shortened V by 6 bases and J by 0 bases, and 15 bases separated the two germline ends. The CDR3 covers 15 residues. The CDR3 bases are TGTGCCAGCTCGCCGGGACCGATGAGCTCCTACGAGCAGTACTTC. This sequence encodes CASSPGPMSSYEQYF.

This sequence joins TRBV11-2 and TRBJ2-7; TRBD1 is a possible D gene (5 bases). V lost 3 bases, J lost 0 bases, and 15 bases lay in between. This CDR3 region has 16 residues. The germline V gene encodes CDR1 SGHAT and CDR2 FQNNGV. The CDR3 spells CASSFAQTGISYEQYF. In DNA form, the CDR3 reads TGTGCCAGCAGCTTTGCCCAAACAGGCATCTCCTACGAGCAGTACTTC. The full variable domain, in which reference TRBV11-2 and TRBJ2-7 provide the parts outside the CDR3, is EAGVAQSPRYKIIEKRQSVAFWCNPISGHATLYWYQQILGQGPKLLIQFQNNGVVDDSQLPKDRFSAERLKGVDSTLKIQPAKLEDSAVYLCASSFAQTGISYEQYFGPGTRLTVT.

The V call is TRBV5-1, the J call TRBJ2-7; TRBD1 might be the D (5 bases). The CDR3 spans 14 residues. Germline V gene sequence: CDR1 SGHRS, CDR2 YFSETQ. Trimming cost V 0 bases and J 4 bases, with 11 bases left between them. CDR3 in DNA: TGCGCCAGCAGCTTGGCACAGACAGAGTACGAGCAGTACTTC. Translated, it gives CASSLAQTEYEQYF.

This chain's CDR3 is CAISESSGETQYF. CDR3 nucleotide sequence: TGTGCCATCAGTGAGTCTAGCGGAGAGACCCAGTACTTC. The rearrangement joins TRBV10-3 to TRBJ2-5, with a tentative D call TRBD2 (6 bases). CDR3 length: 13 residues. Germline CDR1 and CDR2: ENHRY and SYGVKD. Between the trimmed V and J ends, which lost 0 bases and 4 bases, there was a span of 6 bases.

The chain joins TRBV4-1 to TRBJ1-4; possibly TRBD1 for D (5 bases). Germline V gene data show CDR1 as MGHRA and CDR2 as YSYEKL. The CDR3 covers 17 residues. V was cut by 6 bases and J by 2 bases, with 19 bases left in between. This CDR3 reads CASRQTIRQNTNEKLFF. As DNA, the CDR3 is TGCGCCAGCAGGCAAACGATCCGACAGAATACTAATGAAAAACTGTTTTTT.

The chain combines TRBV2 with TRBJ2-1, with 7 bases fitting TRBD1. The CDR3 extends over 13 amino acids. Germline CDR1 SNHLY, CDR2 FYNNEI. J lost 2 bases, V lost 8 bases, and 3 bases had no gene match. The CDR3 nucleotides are TGTGCCAGCTATGGGACAGCCTACAATGAGCAGTTCTTC. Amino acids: CASYGTAYNEQFF.

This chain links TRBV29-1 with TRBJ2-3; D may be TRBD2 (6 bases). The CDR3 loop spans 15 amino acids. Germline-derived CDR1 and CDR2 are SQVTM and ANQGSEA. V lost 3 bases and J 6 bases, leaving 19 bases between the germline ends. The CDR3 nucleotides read TGCAGCGTTGAGGGAGGTCAGGAGATCGGGGATACGCAGTATTTT. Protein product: CSVEGGQEIGDTQYF.

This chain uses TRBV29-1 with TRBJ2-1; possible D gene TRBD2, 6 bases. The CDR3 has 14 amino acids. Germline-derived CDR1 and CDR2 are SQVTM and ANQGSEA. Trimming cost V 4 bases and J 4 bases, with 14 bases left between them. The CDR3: CSVVGYGGYNEQFF. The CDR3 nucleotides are TGCAGCGTTGTAGGTTATGGAGGGTACAATGAGCAGTTCTTC.